Sequencing of this TCR beta chain was carried out in a study of shared clonotypes between healthy human individuals. For the study at large: Per-donor plates numbered three CD4 naive, three CD4 memory, two CD8 naive and one CD8 memory. General study points: In this cohort, only blood was sampled, and tissue repertoires likely differ.

V shed 0 bases and J shed 2 bases, with 6 bases lying between them. Germline values: CDR1 LGHNA, CDR2 YNFKEQ. This CDR3 spans 14 amino acids. Notes on this clone: What it binds is not known.

Measured with immunoSEQ multiplex PCR; TCRdb has only the in-frame clones, and not every one. The table shows about 2.1 million clones, with roughly 93% occurring only once. Cells designated naive CD8 were CD45RO-negative and were positively selected for CCR7, with terminally differentiated effector memory CD45RA+ cells excluded. All the donors were Caucasian adults who lived in Nashville, Tennessee. The TCR comes from a man aged 18-30 years in good health. Some clones in this sample may be carry-over from other donors' samples. The sample was naive CD8+ T cells from PBMCs. The rearrangement joins TRBV4-2 to TRBJ2-3, with D perhaps TRBD2 (5 bases). DNA of the CDR3: TGTGCCAGCAGCCAAGAAGCGGCCACAGATACGCAGTATTTT. Translated, it gives CASSQEAATDTQYF.